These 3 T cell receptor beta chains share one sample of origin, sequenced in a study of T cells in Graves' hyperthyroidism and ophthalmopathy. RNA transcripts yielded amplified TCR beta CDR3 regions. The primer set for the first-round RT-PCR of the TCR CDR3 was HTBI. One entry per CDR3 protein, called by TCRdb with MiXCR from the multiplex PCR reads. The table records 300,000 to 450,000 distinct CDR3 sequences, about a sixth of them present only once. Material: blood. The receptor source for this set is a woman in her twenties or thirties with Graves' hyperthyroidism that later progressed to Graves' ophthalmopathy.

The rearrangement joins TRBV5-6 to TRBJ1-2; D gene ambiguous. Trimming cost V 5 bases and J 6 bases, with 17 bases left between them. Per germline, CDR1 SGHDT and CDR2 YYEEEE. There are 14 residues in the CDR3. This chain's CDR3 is CASRTWGIFDGYTF. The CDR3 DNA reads TGTGCCAGCAGGACTTGGGGTATTTTCGATGGCTACACCTTC.

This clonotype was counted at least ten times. CDR3 coding DNA: TGTGCCAGCAGTGTAGAGCAGGCCCTTTGGCCCCAGCATTTT. Protein product: CASSVEQALWPQHF. The chain combines TRBV2 with TRBJ1-5; D remains ambiguous. Deletions cut 4 bases from V and 9 bases from J, with 16 bases between. Germline CDR1 reads SNHLY; CDR2 reads FYNNEI. CDR3 size: 14 residues. Filled out from reference TRBV2 and TRBJ1-5, the complete variable domain reads EPEVTQTPSHQVTQMGQEVILRCVPISNHLYFYWYRQILGQKVEFLVSFYNNEISEKSEIFDDQFSVERPDGSNFTLKIRSTKLEDSAMYFCASSVEQALWPQHFGDGTRLSIL.

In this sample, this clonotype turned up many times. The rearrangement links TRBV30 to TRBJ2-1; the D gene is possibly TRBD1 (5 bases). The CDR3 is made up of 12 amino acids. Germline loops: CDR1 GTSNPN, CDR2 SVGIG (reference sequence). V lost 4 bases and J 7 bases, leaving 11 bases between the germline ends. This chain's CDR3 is CAWTGTGNEQFF. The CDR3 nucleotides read TGTGCCTGGACAGGAACAGGAAATGAGCAGTTCTTC.